Listed here are 11 T cell receptor beta chains from one sample, sequenced in a study of blood T cells in healthy people across ages. Using a J-beta primer mix together with a sample-barcoded 5' primer, a second PCR was run for roughly 7 to 12 cycles. TCRdb called the 5' RACE reads again in MiXCR, with one record for every CDR3 protein. The sample contains roughly 680,000 distinct CDR3 sequences, 20% to 25% of which appear only once. Sequencing was done on a sample of blood. The receptors here all came from a man aged 65 to 79 in good health.

This clonotype was counted ten times or more. V gene TRBV2 combines with J gene TRBJ2-7; D possibly corresponds to TRBD1 (6 bases). Germline V gives CDR1 SNHLY, CDR2 FYNNEI. Trimming removed 4 bases from V and 2 bases from J, with 12 bases in between. This CDR3 has 14 residues. The CDR3 nucleotides read TGTGCCAGCAGTGCCGGGACAAAGACCTACGAGCAGTACTTC. This codes for CASSAGTKTYEQYF.

This chain links TRBV9 with TRBJ2-3; 11 positions match TRBD2. The J segment lost 1 base and the V segment lost 4 bases, leaving 8 bases of the junction unmatched. The CDR3 has 17 amino acids. Germline CDR1 and CDR2: SGDLS and YYNGEE. This CDR3 reads CASSSTSGSLGTDTQYF. DNA for the CDR3: TGTGCCAGCAGCTCTACTAGCGGGAGTCTCGGCACAGATACGCAGTATTTT.

This clonotype has only a few counts. The CDR3 reads CASSLAGQLQETQYF. DNA for the CDR3: TGCGCCAGCAGCTTGGCGGGACAGCTACAAGAGACCCAGTACTTC. The chain couples TRBV5-1 to TRBJ2-5, with 7 bases matching TRBD1. V shed 0 bases, J shed 2 bases, and the junction held 4 bases outside the gene matches. Germline-derived CDR1 and CDR2 are SGHRS and YFSETQ. The CDR3 length is 15 residues. Variable domain in full (rest from reference TRBV5-1 and TRBJ2-5): KAGVTQTPRYLIKTRGQQVTLSCSPISGHRSVSWYQQTPGQGLQFLFEYFSETQRNKGNFPGRFSGRQFSNSRSEMNVSTLELGDSALYLCASSLAGQLQETQYFGPGTRLLVL.

Here the CDR3 DNA reads TGTGCCAGCTCAGGCTTCAATCAGCCCCAGCATTTT. Residues: CASSGFNQPQHF. The chain couples TRBV3-1 to TRBJ1-5; D gene uncertain. Germline V gene data show CDR1 as LGHDT and CDR2 as YNNKEL (reference sequence). The CDR3 contains 12 residues. The V end lost 8 bases, the J end lost 3 bases, and 8 bases lay between the germline ends. Using reference TRBV3-1 and TRBJ1-5 for the parts outside the CDR3, the full variable domain is DTAVSQTPKYLVTQMGNDKSIKCEQNLGHDTMYWYKQDSKKFLKIMFSYNNKELIINETVPNRFSPKSPDKAHLNLHINSLELGDSAVYFCASSGFNQPQHFGDGTRLSIL.

This clonotype was counted a few times. The chain combines TRBV20-1 with TRBJ1-4, with TRBD1 identical over 11 bases. V lost 4 bases to trimming and J lost 7 bases; unmatched junction nucleotides: 5. The germline V gene encodes CDR1 DFQATT and CDR2 SNEGSKA (reference sequence). The CDR3 runs to 14 residues. As DNA, the CDR3 is TGCAGTGCTATCGGACAGGGGGCGGGTGAAAAACTGTTTTTT. As protein: CSAIGQGAGEKLFF.

This clonotype has only a few counts. J is TRBJ1-2 and V is TRBV12-3 or TRBV12-4; D ambiguous. This CDR3 has 13 amino acids. The ends were cut back, 1 base at V and 4 bases at J, with 7 bases in the middle. The CDR3 nucleotides read TGTGCCAGCAGTTTAGTGGGGTGCTATGGCTACACCTTC. Its translation: CASSLVGCYGYTF.

This clonotype occurred many times. This chain joins TRBV27 and TRBJ1-4; D call uncertain. V dropped 2 bases and J dropped 0 bases, with 13 bases sitting between them. The germline V gene has CDR1 MNHEY and CDR2 SMNVEV (reference sequence). The CDR3 covers 17 residues. CDR3 residues: CASSLRQTPATNEKLFF. The DNA for the CDR3 is TGTGCCAGCAGTTTAAGGCAGACACCGGCAACTAATGAAAAACTGTTTTTT.

In its sample, this clonotype was seen a few times. The chain employs TRBV13 and TRBJ2-4, with D possibly being TRBD2 (7 bases). CDR3 size: 19 residues. Germline-derived CDR1 and CDR2 are PRHDT and FYEKMQ (reference sequence). V shed 0 bases and J shed 4 bases, with 22 bases lying between them. The CDR3 region has the DNA TGTGCCAGCAGCTTAGGACAAGCTACCCTGGGAGGGGGGAAAAACATTCAGTACTTC. This gives the protein CASSLGQATLGGGKNIQYF.

A word on this clonotype: A read error may explain this, as a much larger clone is one base away. The gene calls are TRBV6-4 and TRBJ2-1, with D unresolved. Germline lookup yields CDR1 MRHNA and CDR2 SNTAGT. V was cut by 5 bases and J by 9 bases, with 14 bases left in between. This CDR3 has 13 amino acids. CDR3 protein: CASSRALASEQFF. DNA of the CDR3: TGTGCCAGCAGTAGGGCCTTAGCCTCTGAGCAGTTCTTC.

This clonotype appeared a few times. The chain recombines TRBV20-1 with TRBJ2-7, with 8 nucleotides matching TRBD1. The V segment lost 6 bases and the J segment 1 base; nucleotides outside the gene matches: 8. The germline V gene has CDR1 DFQATT and CDR2 SNEGSKA (reference sequence). The CDR3 length is 14 residues. The CDR3 loop is CSAFDRGRSYEQYF. In DNA, the CDR3 is TGCAGTGCATTTGACAGGGGCCGTTCCTACGAGCAGTACTTC.

This clonotype was seen a handful of times. The CDR3 region has the DNA TGTGCCAGCAGGATCGGACTAGCGGGAGACACCTACAATGAGCAGTTCTTC. This codes for CASRIGLAGDTYNEQFF. The chain combines TRBV6-1 with TRBJ2-5, with 13 bases matching TRBD2. With the DNA end fitting TRBJ2-1 better, the J assignment may be wrong. Germline loops: CDR1 MNHNS, CDR2 SASEGT. This CDR3 is built from 17 residues.